The TCR beta chain under discussion was sequenced for a study of shared clonotypes between healthy human individuals. In the case of this clone: Antigen specificity is unknown.

Notes on the study in general: Sequencing depth was a factor that was expected to affect clonotype sharing among donors. Naive subsets, compared against memory subsets, generally had larger estimated richness values. The naive CD4 repertoires of several donors were compared, and approximately 5% of clonotypes were shared.

Germline V gives CDR1 LNHDA, CDR2 SQIVND (reference sequence). Deletions cut 3 bases from V and 6 bases from J, with 17 bases between. The CDR3 runs 16 residues. Replicate PCRs for sorted subsets used approximately 190 ng DNA; this equaled about 30,000 T cell genomes. Sequenced by immunoSEQ multiplex PCR; TCRdb stores in-frame clones only, minus some. The table includes around 2.5 million clones, over 85% detected once. This receptor was obtained from a man between 18 and 35 years old in good health. Some clones in this sample may be carry-over from other donors' samples. Sample: naive CD4+ T cells from PBMCs. This sample's subset: CD45RA+ positively selected. The chain uses TRBV19 and TRBJ2-2; maybe TRBD2 (5 bases). The CDR3 nucleotides are TGTGCCAGTAGTATCGGGGTATGGGGAGTGGCCGGGGAGCTGTTTTTT. Protein: CASSIGVWGVAGELFF. The whole variable domain, filled in from reference TRBV19 and TRBJ2-2, reads DGGITQSPKYLFRKEGQNVTLSCEQNLNHDAMYWYRQDPGQGLRLIYYSQIVNDFQKGDIAEGYSVSREKKESFPLTVTSAQKNPTAFYLCASSIGVWGVAGELFFGEGSRLTVL.